Listed here is a single TCR beta chain. The CDR3 extends over 18 amino acids. From germline, CDR1 is MNHNY and CDR2 SVGAGI (reference sequence). Trimming took off 2 bases at V and 0 bases at J, with 14 bases between the two ends. The sample comes from a study of T cells in Graves' hyperthyroidism and ophthalmopathy. Amplification of TCR beta CDR3 regions was performed using RNA transcripts as template. When the TCR CDR3 underwent first-round RT-PCR, the HTBI primer set was used. TCRdb processed the multiplex PCR reads anew with MiXCR; each CDR3 protein has one entry. Of some 580,000 distinct CDR3 sequences in the sample, approximately 15% were seen once.

Sequencing used blood. The chain recombines TRBV6-6 with TRBJ1-6; D gene ambiguous. This receptor was identified in a woman aged 40 to 55 with Graves' ophthalmopathy. The CDR3 region has the DNA TGTGCCAGCAGTTACCGCGGTAGCTCAAGCTCCTATAATTCACCCCTCCACTTT. This sequence encodes CASSYRGSSSSYNSPLHF.